A selection of T cell receptor beta chains follows, all from one sample in a study of beta chain features in type 1 diabetes. Using immunoSEQ multiplex PCR, the repertoire was profiled, and TCRdb retains in-frame clones only, with some absent. The data show 200,000 to 250,000 clones, approximately 10% seen once. The sample consisted of central memory CD4+ T cells from blood. The receptors were gathered from a man aged 18 to 35 in good health. Both conserved end residues are part of each CDR3. A D gene is named only where the DNA matches it firmly. The size field is filled for only some rows; it gives once, few, many or a size class.

>few|TRBJ1-5|TRBV4-3|.
TGCGCCAGCAGCCAAGATTTTGGGCCTCGGCAGCCCCAGCATTTT
CASSQDFGPRQPQHF
>.|TRBJ2-7|TRBV14|.
TGTGCCAGCAGCCGATCGGGTGAGCAGTACTTC
CASSRSGEQYF
>many|TRBJ2-1|TRBV5-6|TRBD2
TGTGCCAGCAGCTTGAGGACTAGCGGGAGTTTTAGGAATGAGCAGTTCTTC
CASSLRTSGSFRNEQFF
>.|TRBJ2-1|TRBV7-8|TRBD2
TGTGCCAGCAGCTCGCGGGAGACCGGGACTAGCGGTAACAATGAGCAGTTCTTC
CASSSRETGTSGNNEQFF
>many|TRBJ2-7|TRBV13|.
TGTGCCAGCAGCTTAGTCACCACGTACCCGATCTCCTACGAGCAGTACTTC
CASSLVTTYPISYEQYF
>.|TRBJ2-1|TRBV7-8|TRBD1
TGTGCCAGCAGCTTAGACAGGGGTTGGAATGAGCAGTTCTTC
CASSLDRGWNEQFF
>.|TRBJ2-1|TRBV25-1|.
TGTGCCAGCAGTGGGGGGAGGGACAGCCACAATGAGCAGTTCTTC
CASSGGRDSHNEQFF
>.|TRBJ2-5|TRBV5-1|.
TGCGCCAGCAGCACTCTAACAGAGACCCAGTACTTC
CASSTLTETQYF
>few|TRBJ1-5|TRBV30|.
TGTGCCTGGAGTGCCCGGGGGGGCCAGCCCCAGCATTTT
CAWSARGGQPQHF
>.|TRBJ1-5|TRBV30|TRBD1
TGTGCCTTGGGCAGTCATACAGGGGGAGGCAATCAGCCCCAGCATTTT
CALGSHTGGGNQPQHF
>.|TRBJ1-2|TRBV6-5|.
TGTGCCAGCAGTGTTAAGGAGACAGCGTATGGCTACACCTTC
CASSVKETAYGYTF
>few|TRBJ2-2|TRBV4-2|.
TGTGCCAGCAGCCGCCTAGGGGAAGGCACCGGGGAGCTGTTTTTT
CASSRLGEGTGELFF
>many|TRBJ1-2|TRBV5-1|TRBD1
TGCGCCAGCAGCGTTCCGGGACAGGGGACCCATGGCTACACCTTC
CASSVPGQGTHGYTF
>.|TRBJ2-5|TRBV10-3|TRBD1
TGTGCCATCAGTGGCCAGGGGGAAGTGGAGACCCAGTACTTC
CAISGQGEVETQYF
>few|TRBJ1-3|TRBV28|.
TGTGCCAGCACCCCCGGACACGGCTCTGGAAACACCATATATTTT
CASTPGHGSGNTIYF
>many|TRBJ2-2|TRBV18|TRBD2
TGTGCCAGCTCACCGCTAGGACTAGCGGCCGGGGAGCTGTTTTTT
CASSPLGLAAGELFF
>.|TRBJ2-5|TRBV6-5|.
TGTGCCAGCACGGGATTGGAGACCCAGTACTTC
CASTGLETQYF
>.|TRBJ2-2|TRBV7-2|.
TGTGCCAGCAGCTTACGGAGGGACAGAGCGGCCGGGGAGCTGTTTTTT
CASSLRRDRAAGELFF
>few|TRBJ2-1|TRBV11-2|.
TGTGCCAGCAGCTTGTACGCCAGCTCCTACAATGAGCAGTTCTTC
CASSLYASSYNEQFF
>.|TRBJ2-3|TRBV2|TRBD2
TGTGCCAGCAGTCTCCTAGCGGGGCTCACAGATACGCAGTATTTT
CASSLLAGLTDTQYF
>many|TRBJ1-1|TRBV5-4|TRBD1
TGTGCCAGCAGGACAGGGGGGAAAACTGAAGCTTTCTTT
CASRTGGKTEAFF
>many|TRBJ2-2|TRBV30|TRBD2
TGTGCCTGGAGTCGACTAGCTATCACCGGGGAGCTGTTTTTT
CAWSRLAITGELFF
>many|TRBJ2-6|TRBV29-1|TRBD2
TGCAGCGTTGGAGGGACTAGCGGGACTGGGGCCAACGTCCTGACTTTC
CSVGGTSGTGANVLTF
>.|TRBJ2-1|TRBV19|.
TGTGCCCGCCGAACCGGGACTGAAACCTACAATGAGCAGTTCTTC
CARRTGTETYNEQFF
>few|TRBJ2-3|TRBV5-1|.
TGCGCCAGCAGCCTCACCCGGACACACGATACGCAGTATTTT
CASSLTRTHDTQYF
>few|TRBJ2-7|TRBV7-9|.
TGTGCCAGCAGCTTAATGCGGGCGGGCAGCGAGCAGTACTTC
CASSLMRAGSEQYF
>.|TRBJ1-2|TRBV25-1|.
TGTGCCAGCAACCGTAATGGCCAGGCCTATGGCTACACCTTC
CASNRNGQAYGYTF
>.|TRBJ2-7|TRBV30|.
TGTGCCTGGCTCACCCCCGGGACCTCGGACGAGCAGTACTTC
CAWLTPGTSDEQYF
>few|TRBJ2-5|TRBV15|.
TGTGCCACCAGCATTGGGCCAAACCCCGGAGAGACCCAGTACTTC
CATSIGPNPGETQYF
>few|TRBJ2-7|TRBV7-2|.
TGTGCCAGCAGCTTAGACAGGGCCTCCTACGAGCAGTACTTC
CASSLDRASYEQYF
>.|TRBJ2-2|TRBV29-1|.
TGCAGCGCTAATCGGGGGACCGGGGAGCTGTTTTTT
CSANRGTGELFF
>few|TRBJ2-5|TRBV29-1|TRBD1
TGCAGCGGTTGGACAGGGTTAGTTTGGGAGACCCAGTACTTC
CSGWTGLVWETQYF
>few|TRBJ2-1|TRBV4-3|TRBD1
TGCGCCAGCAGCTACAGGGGGCGATACAATGAGCAGTTCTTC
CASSYRGRYNEQFF
>few|TRBJ2-7|TRBV28|.
TGTGCCAGCAGCCCTAACGGGAGTGGCTCCTACGAGCAGTACTTC
CASSPNGSGSYEQYF
>many|TRBJ2-1|TRBV30|.
TGTGCCTGGAAAGGTTTGGCTAGGGGGAATGAGCAGTTCTTC
CAWKGLARGNEQFF
>.|TRBJ2-3|TRBV7-9|TRBD2
TGTGCCAGCAGCATGACTAGCGGTTCGAGCACAGATACGCAGTATTTT
CASSMTSGSSTDTQYF
>many|TRBJ1-2|TRBV14|TRBD1
TGTGCCAGCAGCCATCTTCAACAGGGGCCGAACTATGGCTACACCTTC
CASSHLQQGPNYGYTF
>.|TRBJ2-7|TRBV7-8|TRBD2
TGTGCCAGCAGCTTAGCAGGCGGGAGAGACTACGAGCAGTACTTC
CASSLAGGRDYEQYF
>.|TRBJ2-3|TRBV4-3|.
TGCGCCAGCAGCCAGGGCGAGGGGGCAGATACGCAGTATTTT
CASSQGEGADTQYF
>.|TRBJ1-3|TRBV30|TRBD1
TGTGCCTGGAGGACAGGGGGCTCTGAAAACACCATATATTTT
CAWRTGGSENTIYF
>few|TRBJ2-3|TRBV9|.
TGTGCCAGCAGCGTGAGTAGTTACACAGATACGCAGTATTTT
CASSVSSYTDTQYF
>few|TRBJ1-4|TRBV7-8|.
TGTGCCAGCAGTGCCGGTGGCGGATTTAATGAAAAACTGTTTTTT
CASSAGGGFNEKLFF
>few|TRBJ2-7|TRBV30|TRBD1
TGTGCCTGGAGTGTAATAGGACAGGGCTACGAGCAGTACTTC
CAWSVIGQGYEQYF
>.|TRBJ1-1|TRBV9|.
TGTGCCAGCAGCCCCAGGGGCGACACTGAAGCTTTCTTT
CASSPRGDTEAFF
>.|TRBJ2-6|TRBV5-1|TRBD1
TGCGCCAGCAGCCGGACGAGGGACAGTTTCTCTGGGGCCAACGTCCTGACTTTC
CASSRTRDSFSGANVLTF
>.|TRBJ2-5|TRBV2|.
TGTGCCAGCAGTGCCAGTAAAGAGACCCAGTACTTC
CASSASKETQYF
>few|TRBJ1-4|TRBV7-9|TRBD1
TGTGCCAGCAGCCGGGACAGGGGTAATGAAAAACTGTTTTTT
CASSRDRGNEKLFF
>many|TRBJ2-3|TRBV27|.
TGTGCCAGCAGTTCCCCCGGGGGATACACAGATACGCAGTATTTT
CASSSPGGYTDTQYF
>.|TRBJ2-3|TRBV25-1|.
TGTGCCAGCAGTGAATTGCCGGGGGCGGCCTCCAATACGCAGTATTTT
CASSELPGAASNTQYF
>.|TRBJ2-3|TRBV9|.
TGTGCCAGCAGCGTCCAGGGCAGGGGCACAGATACGCAGTATTTT
CASSVQGRGTDTQYF
>.|TRBJ1-5|TRBV30|TRBD1
TGTGCCTGGAGTGTCACAGGGGGAGGTCAGCCCCAGCATTTT
CAWSVTGGGQPQHF
>.|TRBJ2-5|TRBV5-6|TRBD2
TGTGCCAGCAGCGACTCGGCGGGAGACTTAGAGACCCAGTACTTC
CASSDSAGDLETQYF
>.|TRBJ1-1|TRBV15|.
TGTGCCACCAGCAGAGATGGGGGCGCGAACACTGAAGCTTTCTTT
CATSRDGGANTEAFF
>.|TRBJ2-1|TRBV7-2|.
TGTGCCAGCAGCTTACAGGGCCTCGGCTCCTACAATGAGCAGTTCTTC
CASSLQGLGSYNEQFF
>few|TRBJ2-1|TRBV7-2|TRBD2
TGTGCCAGCAGCAAACTAGCGGGAGGGCCGGGTGAGCAGTTCTTC
CASSKLAGGPGEQFF
>.|TRBJ2-3|TRBV7-9|TRBD2
TGTGCCAGCATCGAACAGCGGGAAGCTACTAGCACAGATACGCAGTATTTT
CASIEQREATSTDTQYF
>.|TRBJ2-7|TRBV7-2|TRBD2
TGTGCCAGCAGCTCCAGGACTAGCGGGGGCCCATACGAGCAGTACTTC
CASSSRTSGGPYEQYF
>few|TRBJ2-3|TRBV10-3|TRBD2
TGTGCCATCAGTGAGGGGGCAGCGGGAGGTAGCACAGATACGCAGTATTTT
CAISEGAAGGSTDTQYF
>.|TRBJ2-7|TRBV7-9|.
TGTGCCAGCAGCCGTCGGGGCAGGTCCGACGAGCAGTACTTC
CASSRRGRSDEQYF